This TCR beta chain emerged from a study of blood T cells in healthy people across ages. The second PCR ran roughly 7 to 11 cycles with a sample-barcoded 5' primer and J-beta primers. TCRdb itself ran the 5' RACE reads through MiXCR, one entry per CDR3 protein. The sample lists 700,000 to 900,000 distinct CDR3 sequences; about 48% were seen once. This clonotype was obtained from an elderly man in good health. Sequenced: blood.

The CDR3 DNA is TGTGCCATCAGCGGGGACAGGTCCATGGGGCAGTACTTC. Translation: CAISGDRSMGQYF. The chain joins TRBV10-3 to TRBJ2-5, with TRBD1 matching 8 bases. Germline values: CDR1 ENHRY, CDR2 SYGVKD. The V and J ends lost 6 bases and 11 bases, in that order; junction bases with no gene match: 11. This CDR3 contains 13 residues.